Listed below are T cell receptor beta chains from one sample, sequenced in a study of T cell responses to AZD1222 COVID-19 vaccine. The data were produced by immunoSEQ multiplex PCR, yet TCRdb's version contains in-frame clones alone and is incomplete. The sample has 70,000 to 100,000 clones, 92% seen once. The input for sequencing was peripheral blood, taken 28 days after the second AZD1222 dose. These receptors all come from an adult who received the AZD1222 COVID-19 vaccine. Both conserved end residues are part of each CDR3. A D gene is named only where the DNA matches it firmly. Clone size is shown for a subset of rows, as once, few, many or a class of expanded clone.

J gene,D gene,clone size,V gene,CDR3 DNA,CDR3 protein
TRBJ2-5,.,.,TRBV4-3,TGCGCCAGCAGCCAAGAGGGGGGACAAGAGACCCAGTACTTC,CASSQEGGQETQYF
TRBJ2-3,TRBD2,.,TRBV9,TGTGCCAGCAGCGTACCGTCCAGCGGGGGGATGGGGACGCAGTATTTT,CASSVPSSGGMGTQYF
TRBJ1-6,.,.,TRBV10-3,TGTGCCACGCACCCGGAGGGGGGTGCTTCACCCCTCCACTTT,CATHPEGGASPLHF
TRBJ2-3,.,.,TRBV11-3,TGTGCCAGCAGCCCTGGCGGTGTTTCAGATACGCAGTATTTT,CASSPGGVSDTQYF
TRBJ1-2,.,.,TRBV2,TGTGCCAGCAGGGTAGACAGTACTAACTATGGCTACACCTTC,CASRVDSTNYGYTF
TRBJ1-2,.,.,TRBV30,TGTGCCTGGAGCTTCCTAGGGGGCTACACCTTC,CAWSFLGGYTF
TRBJ2-3,TRBD1,.,TRBV2,TGTGCCAGGGGGACAGCCCCTAGCACAGATACGCAGTATTTT,CARGTAPSTDTQYF
TRBJ2-1,.,.,TRBV9,TGTGCCAGCAGCGTAGGGGGAGATCCTTACAATGAGCAGTTCTTC,CASSVGGDPYNEQFF
TRBJ2-5,TRBD1,.,TRBV19,TGTGCCAGTAGTGCCCGGGACAGGCTAGAGACCCAGTACTTC,CASSARDRLETQYF
TRBJ2-7,.,.,TRBV6-1,TGTGCCAGCAGTCACGATAGCGAGGCGAAGTACTTC,CASSHDSEAKYF
TRBJ1-1,.,.,TRBV18,TGTGCCAGCTCACCAAGCACCCACGAAGCTTTCTTT,CASSPSTHEAFF
TRBJ1-3,.,.,TRBV14,TGTGCCAGCAGTAAGGGCGCAACTGGAAACACCATATATTTT,CASSKGATGNTIYF
TRBJ2-1,.,.,TRBV4-1,TGCGCCAGCAGCCCCCGCGTCAGGGAAGGGAGTGAGCAGTTCTTC,CASSPRVREGSEQFF
TRBJ1-2,TRBD1,once,TRBV6-1,TGTGCCAGCAGTGTTGGGACAGGATCAGCTAACTATGGCTACACCTTC,CASSVGTGSANYGYTF
TRBJ2-7,TRBD1,.,TRBV15,TGTGCCACCAGCAGAGGGGGACAGGGCCACGAGCAGTACTTC,CATSRGGQGHEQYF
TRBJ2-5,TRBD2,.,TRBV7-9,TGTGCCAGCAGCACACCCCCCGGGACTAGCGGGGAGAAGTACTTC,CASSTPPGTSGEKYF
TRBJ1-2,TRBD1,.,TRBV18,TGTGCCAGCTCACTGGGACAGGGCGACTATGGCTACACCTTC,CASSLGQGDYGYTF
TRBJ2-7,TRBD2,.,TRBV7-9,TGTGCCAGCAGCCGATCGGGAGGGGGCTCCTACGAGCAGTACTTC,CASSRSGGGSYEQYF
TRBJ1-1,.,.,TRBV7-9,TGTGCCAGCAGCTTAGCGCAGACATCTGAAGCTTTCTTT,CASSLAQTSEAFF
TRBJ2-1,TRBD2,few,TRBV7-3,TGTGCCAGCAGTACTAGCGGATCCTACAATGAGCAGTTCTTC,CASSTSGSYNEQFF
TRBJ2-7,.,.,TRBV28,TGTGCCAGCAGTTGGCAAAAGAGCTCCTACGAGCAGTACTTC,CASSWQKSSYEQYF
TRBJ1-1,.,.,TRBV3-1/TRBV3-2,TGTGCCAGCAGCCAAGAGACGGGACGGAAGAACACTGAAGCTTTCTTT,CASSQETGRKNTEAFF
TRBJ2-7,.,.,TRBV20-1,TGCAGTGCTAGACTCCGCTACGAGCAGTACTTC,CSARLRYEQYF
TRBJ2-1,.,.,TRBV2,TGTGCCAGCAGTTACTACAATGAGCAGTTCTTC,CASSYYNEQFF
TRBJ1-3,TRBD1,.,TRBV4-1,TGCGCCAGCAGCCAGCCTTATGGGCAGGGGGGCTCTGGAAACACCATATATTTT,CASSQPYGQGGSGNTIYF
TRBJ2-1,TRBD1,.,TRBV13,TGTGCCAGCAGCCGGACAGGGGTGGGAAATGAGCAGTTCTTC,CASSRTGVGNEQFF
TRBJ1-3,.,.,TRBV7-2,TGTGCCAGCGAAGATGAGAGGACGGGCGGAAACACCATATATTTT,CASEDERTGGNTIYF
TRBJ2-1,.,.,TRBV5-1,TGCGCCAGCAGCTTGCAAGGTCCGAGCTCCTACAATGAGCAGTTCTTC,CASSLQGPSSYNEQFF
TRBJ1-2,.,few,TRBV6-2/TRBV6-3,TGTGCCAGCAGTTACGGCGGAAAGACAAGTAGGGATGGCTACACCTTC,CASSYGGKTSRDGYTF
TRBJ1-5,.,.,TRBV11-1,TGTGCCAGCAGCTTAGATCATACGGGGTCCCAGCATTTT,CASSLDHTGSQHF
TRBJ1-1,TRBD1,.,TRBV29-1,TGCAGCGCCGCGGACAGGGGGAGTACTGAAGCTTTCTTT,CSAADRGSTEAFF
TRBJ2-3,.,once,TRBV5-1,TGCGCCAGCAGCTTGGGAGGGCTGAGCACAGATACGCAGTATTTT,CASSLGGLSTDTQYF